This T cell receptor beta chain was recorded in a study of shared clonotypes between healthy human individuals. The CDR3 consists of 14 residues. J was trimmed by 7 bases and V by 6 bases; bases with no gene match: 7. Germline CDR1 reads LGHNA; CDR2 reads YNFKEQ. The method was immunoSEQ multiplex PCR; TCRdb's version includes in-frame clones alone and lacks a portion of them. Counted here are fewer than 1.6 million clones, roughly 98.5% occurring once; the ten biggest clones make up 0.36%. The sample taken for sequencing was naive CD4+ T cells sorted from blood. Subset indicated: CD45RA+ positively selected. This sequence joins TRBV4-2 and TRBJ1-5; 9 positions agree with TRBD1. The receptor was isolated from a man aged 25 to 45 in good health. The CDR3 DNA sequence: TGTGCCAGCAGGGGGACAGGGTACCGACAGCCCCAGCATTTT. Protein: CASRGTGYRQPQHF.